Listed below are T cell receptor beta chains from one sample, sequenced in a study of shared clonotypes between healthy human individuals. Assay used: immunoSEQ multiplex PCR; TCRdb lists only in-frame clones, some missing. Among fewer than 700,000 clones listed, around 78% were seen once. The sequencing input was PBMCs. The receptors here all came from a woman aged 40-49 years in good health. Some clones in this sample may be carry-over from other donors' samples. Both conserved end residues are part of each CDR3. The D gene is left open where the match is weak. Rows give clone size only sometimes, using once, few, many, or a class for an expanded clone.

CDR3nt: TGTGCCAGCAGCAAGCGGACAGGGACGGAGACCCAGTACTTC
CDR3aa: CASSKRTGTETQYF
d_gene: TRBD1
v_gene: TRBV27
abundance: -
len: 14
j_gene: TRBJ2-5

CDR3nt: TGCGCCAGCAGTACAGGGAACACTGAAGCTTTCTTT
CDR3aa: CASSTGNTEAFF
d_gene: -
v_gene: TRBV10-2
abundance: few
len: 12
j_gene: TRBJ1-1

CDR3nt: TGTGCCTGGAGTGCCAGGGGGCAGGAGACCCAGTACTTC
CDR3aa: CAWSARGQETQYF
d_gene: TRBD1
v_gene: TRBV30
abundance: once
len: 13
j_gene: TRBJ2-5

CDR3nt: TGTGCCAGCAGTGGCAAGGGACAGTTTAATGAAAAACTGTTTTTT
CDR3aa: CASSGKGQFNEKLFF
d_gene: TRBD1
v_gene: TRBV28
abundance: -
len: 15
j_gene: TRBJ1-4

CDR3nt: TGCGCCAGCCAACGGGACAGCACAGATACGCAGTATTTT
CDR3aa: CASQRDSTDTQYF
d_gene: -
v_gene: TRBV5-1
abundance: few
len: 13
j_gene: TRBJ2-3

CDR3nt: TGTGCCAGCAGCGCAGGCAGGGGGCTCACCGGGGAGCTGTTTTTT
CDR3aa: CASSAGRGLTGELFF
d_gene: TRBD1
v_gene: TRBV7-9
abundance: -
len: 15
j_gene: TRBJ2-2

CDR3nt: TGTGCCAGCAGCGAAGACAGGGTTCAGCATGAGCAGTTCTTC
CDR3aa: CASSEDRVQHEQFF
d_gene: TRBD1
v_gene: TRBV7-2
abundance: -
len: 14
j_gene: TRBJ2-1

CDR3nt: TGTGCCAGCTCACCCCTCCGGGGACAGGGTACAGATACGCAGTATTTT
CDR3aa: CASSPLRGQGTDTQYF
d_gene: TRBD1
v_gene: TRBV18
abundance: -
len: 16
j_gene: TRBJ2-3

CDR3nt: TGTGCCAGCAGCCTTATGAGAGAATCGACTGAAGCTTTCTTT
CDR3aa: CASSLMRESTEAFF
d_gene: -
v_gene: TRBV7-2
abundance: -
len: 14
j_gene: TRBJ1-1

CDR3nt: TGTGCCAGCTCACCACACTGGGTCCAAGAGACCCAGTACTTC
CDR3aa: CASSPHWVQETQYF
d_gene: -
v_gene: TRBV18
abundance: -
len: 14
j_gene: TRBJ2-5

CDR3nt: TGTGCCAGCAGAACGGACTACTACAATGAGCAGTTCTTC
CDR3aa: CASRTDYYNEQFF
d_gene: -
v_gene: TRBV6-5
abundance: -
len: 13
j_gene: TRBJ2-1

CDR3nt: TGTGTTACCAGCGACACCGGGGAGCTGTTTTTT
CDR3aa: CVTSDTGELFF
d_gene: -
v_gene: TRBV6-5
abundance: few
len: 11
j_gene: TRBJ2-2

CDR3nt: TGTGCCAGCAGTTTAGGGTACACGGAAGCTTTCTTT
CDR3aa: CASSLGYTEAFF
d_gene: -
v_gene: TRBV28
abundance: few
len: 12
j_gene: TRBJ1-1

CDR3nt: TGCGCCAGCAGCAGTAGCGGCGCGAGCTCCTACGAGCAGTACTTC
CDR3aa: CASSSSGASSYEQYF
d_gene: -
v_gene: TRBV5-1
abundance: few
len: 15
j_gene: TRBJ2-7

CDR3nt: TGTGCCATCAGTGAGCCGGGACTAGCGGGAGTAAAAGAGACCCAGTACTTC
CDR3aa: CAISEPGLAGVKETQYF
d_gene: TRBD2
v_gene: TRBV10-3
abundance: -
len: 17
j_gene: TRBJ2-5

CDR3nt: TGCGCCAGCAGCTTGTGGGGACTAGCGGGGTCCCGTACAGATACGCAGTATTTT
CDR3aa: CASSLWGLAGSRTDTQYF
d_gene: TRBD2
v_gene: TRBV5-1
abundance: once
len: 18
j_gene: TRBJ2-3

CDR3nt: TGTGCCAGTAGCCTCCGGGACAGAAACACTGAAGCTTTCTTT
CDR3aa: CASSLRDRNTEAFF
d_gene: TRBD1
v_gene: TRBV19
abundance: -
len: 14
j_gene: TRBJ1-1

CDR3nt: TGTGCCAGCAGGGCCGGGACTAGCGGTCCCTACGAGCAGTACTTC
CDR3aa: CASRAGTSGPYEQYF
d_gene: TRBD2
v_gene: TRBV7-2
abundance: once
len: 15
j_gene: TRBJ2-7

CDR3nt: TGTGCCAGCAGTGATCGGACAGTTCGAGCGGGACGCTACGAGCAGTACTTC
CDR3aa: CASSDRTVRAGRYEQYF
d_gene: -
v_gene: TRBV6-1
abundance: few
len: 17
j_gene: TRBJ2-7

CDR3nt: TGTGCCAGTAGTATAGGTCCCCTCTTGAACACTGAAGCTTTCTTT
CDR3aa: CASSIGPLLNTEAFF
d_gene: -
v_gene: TRBV19
abundance: -
len: 15
j_gene: TRBJ1-1

CDR3nt: TGTGCCTCCAAACGGGGGGACGGCTACGAGCAGTACTTC
CDR3aa: CASKRGDGYEQYF
d_gene: TRBD2
v_gene: TRBV6-5
abundance: -
len: 13
j_gene: TRBJ2-7

CDR3nt: TGTGCCAGCAGCCTTAGCGGGAGCACCAGCTCCTACAATGAGCAGTTCTTC
CDR3aa: CASSLSGSTSSYNEQFF
d_gene: TRBD2
v_gene: TRBV7-6
abundance: -
len: 17
j_gene: TRBJ2-1

CDR3nt: TGCGCCAGCAGCCAAGATCAAGTCCCTTGGGATTCGGGGGAAAACACTGAAGCTTTCTTT
CDR3aa: CASSQDQVPWDSGENTEAFF
d_gene: -
v_gene: TRBV4-1
abundance: -
len: 20
j_gene: TRBJ1-1

CDR3nt: TGTGCCAGCAGCTTACTTAGCAATCCCTACAATGAGCAGTTCTTC
CDR3aa: CASSLLSNPYNEQFF
d_gene: -
v_gene: TRBV7-3
abundance: -
len: 15
j_gene: TRBJ2-1

CDR3nt: TGCGCCAGCAGCTCCGGAGTCGTAACGGGAGGGATAAATGAGCAGTTCTTC
CDR3aa: CASSSGVVTGGINEQFF
d_gene: TRBD2
v_gene: TRBV5-1
abundance: -
len: 17
j_gene: TRBJ2-1

CDR3nt: TGTGCCAGCAGTGAAGCGGTAGGGACAGGGGCTCGGCAGCACCAGCATTTT
CDR3aa: CASSEAVGTGARQHQHF
d_gene: TRBD1
v_gene: TRBV2
abundance: -
len: 17
j_gene: TRBJ1-5

CDR3nt: TGTGCCAGCTCACCACGTACAGGGACTAGCGGGGAGAACAATGAGCAGTTCTTC
CDR3aa: CASSPRTGTSGENNEQFF
d_gene: TRBD2
v_gene: TRBV18
abundance: -
len: 18
j_gene: TRBJ2-1

CDR3nt: TGTGCCAGCAGCTTACCTCGGAGTGCGGGAGGAGCGGAGACCCAGTACTTC
CDR3aa: CASSLPRSAGGAETQYF
d_gene: TRBD2
v_gene: TRBV11-2
abundance: -
len: 17
j_gene: TRBJ2-5

CDR3nt: TGTGCCAGCAGCTTAGCGACGGCCACTGAAGCTTTCTTT
CDR3aa: CASSLATATEAFF
d_gene: -
v_gene: TRBV7-2
abundance: -
len: 13
j_gene: TRBJ1-1

CDR3nt: TGTGCCAGCAGCTTATCCCCAGGGCTTAACACTGAAGCTTTCTTT
CDR3aa: CASSLSPGLNTEAFF
d_gene: -
v_gene: TRBV11-3
abundance: -
len: 15
j_gene: TRBJ1-1

CDR3nt: TGTGCCAGCAGCTCAGGACGTAGGTGGGGCACAGATACGCAGTATTTT
CDR3aa: CASSSGRRWGTDTQYF
d_gene: -
v_gene: TRBV13
abundance: many
len: 16
j_gene: TRBJ2-3

CDR3nt: TGTGCCAGCAGCCTGTGGGGACAGGGACTCTCCGGGGAGCTGTTTTTT
CDR3aa: CASSLWGQGLSGELFF
d_gene: TRBD1
v_gene: TRBV7-8
abundance: -
len: 16
j_gene: TRBJ2-2

CDR3nt: TGTGCCAGCAGCTTAGGGATTGGCCCCCCGGGGTACAATGAGCAGTTCTTC
CDR3aa: CASSLGIGPPGYNEQFF
d_gene: -
v_gene: TRBV11-2
abundance: -
len: 17
j_gene: TRBJ2-1

CDR3nt: TGCGCCAGCAGCTTGGGGACTAGCGGGTTACAAGAGACCCAGTACTTC
CDR3aa: CASSLGTSGLQETQYF
d_gene: TRBD2
v_gene: TRBV5-1
abundance: once
len: 16
j_gene: TRBJ2-5

CDR3nt: TGTGCCAGTATAAAGGGATACTCTGGAAACACCATATATTTT
CDR3aa: CASIKGYSGNTIYF
d_gene: -
v_gene: TRBV19
abundance: -
len: 14
j_gene: TRBJ1-3

CDR3nt: TGTGCCAGCAGTTTATCGCCAGGCTCAGACGAGCAGTACTTC
CDR3aa: CASSLSPGSDEQYF
d_gene: -
v_gene: TRBV27
abundance: -
len: 14
j_gene: TRBJ2-7

CDR3nt: TGTGCCAGCTCACCTGCCGGACTCCCGAACACCGGGGAGCTGTTTTTT
CDR3aa: CASSPAGLPNTGELFF
d_gene: -
v_gene: TRBV18
abundance: -
len: 16
j_gene: TRBJ2-2

CDR3nt: TGCAGCGTTTATGGCAGCTCACTGGGGTCAGATACGCAGTATTTT
CDR3aa: CSVYGSSLGSDTQYF
d_gene: -
v_gene: TRBV29-1
abundance: -
len: 15
j_gene: TRBJ2-3

CDR3nt: TGCGCCAGCAGGCCTGACAGTCCCGCAGCCTACGAGCAGTACTTC
CDR3aa: CASRPDSPAAYEQYF
d_gene: -
v_gene: TRBV5-1
abundance: -
len: 15
j_gene: TRBJ2-7

CDR3nt: TGCGCCAGCAGTCAATCGGGGGCTCCGGGGGGTGAAAAACTGTTTTTT
CDR3aa: CASSQSGAPGGEKLFF
d_gene: -
v_gene: TRBV23-1
abundance: -
len: 16
j_gene: TRBJ1-4

CDR3nt: TGTGCCAGCACCCGCGACCCAGGGGGCTTTCCCAATGAGCAGTTCTTC
CDR3aa: CASTRDPGGFPNEQFF
d_gene: -
v_gene: TRBV21-1
abundance: few
len: 16
j_gene: TRBJ2-1

CDR3nt: TGTGCCACCGAGGATGGGACTGTCTATGAGCAGTTCTTC
CDR3aa: CATEDGTVYEQFF
d_gene: -
v_gene: TRBV11-2
abundance: once
len: 13
j_gene: TRBJ2-1

CDR3nt: TGTGCCAGCAGTTGGACAGGGGTCACTGAAGCTTTCTTT
CDR3aa: CASSWTGVTEAFF
d_gene: TRBD1
v_gene: TRBV7-3
abundance: -
len: 13
j_gene: TRBJ1-1